This T cell receptor (beta chain) was retrieved from a study of blood T cells in healthy people across ages. Notes on the study in general: Researchers report that TCR beta diversity correlated strongly with naive T cell percentage.

The authors ran a second PCR of about 7 to 11 cycles using a sample-barcoded 5' primer and a J-beta primer mix. A template-switch adaptor that had 12 random nucleotides put a tag on each cDNA molecule. Per-sample output comprised a minimum of 3 million paired-end reads containing CDR3. TCRdb independently ran MiXCR on the 5' RACE reads; one entry per CDR3 protein. The sample shows approximately 810,000 distinct CDR3 sequences, 35% to 40% of them seen only once. Total RNA, at least 5 micrograms per sample, was extracted from PBMCs. A note on this clonotype: What it recognizes is unknown.

The CDR3 contains 16 residues. With 5 bases removed from V and 7 bases from J, the gap between germline ends came to 23 bases. Germline assignment: CDR1 MNHEY and CDR2 SVGEGT. Source material: blood. This receptor was taken from a man younger than 30 in good health. The gene calls are TRBV6-2 or TRBV6-3 and TRBJ1-1, with D tentatively TRBD1 (6 bases). This CDR3 is CASSGDAGGLNGEAFF. CDR3 nucleotides: TGTGCCAGCAGTGGGGATGCGGGGGGCCTGAATGGTGAAGCTTTCTTT.